This T cell receptor beta chain was recorded in a study of T-cell memory formation after mild COVID-19. One entry per CDR3 protein results from TCRdb running MiXCR on the 5' RACE reads. The sample has 55,000 to 75,000 distinct CDR3 sequences; about a quarter are singletons. General study results and limits: Detection of some responders pre-infection suggested pre-existing cross-reactive memory T cells participated.

With respect to this clonotype: Its antigen remains unknown.

The V end was cut by 4 bases, the J end by 4 bases, with 8 bases between. CDR3 size: 13 residues. Germline-derived CDR1 and CDR2 are MNHEY and SVGAGI. This rearrangement joins TRBV6-5 to TRBJ1-5, with D tentatively TRBD1 (6 bases). The sample comprised PBMCs or a T cell subset sorted from them (not recorded which). The clonotype was recovered from a man in his late teens or twenties who had mild COVID-19 (a few samples of this study predate the infection). Cell type and time point are not known. The CDR3 here is CASSSRGNQPQHF. CDR3 DNA: TGTGCCAGCAGTTCGAGGGGGAATCAGCCCCAGCATTTT.